This is a list of T cell receptor beta chains from one sample in a study of cytomegalovirus exposure and HLA in healthy donors. Using immunoSEQ multiplex PCR, the repertoire was profiled, and TCRdb retains in-frame clones only, with some absent. The sample holds about 160,000 clones, around four fifths seen once. The sequencing input was PBMCs. The source of these receptors is a woman in her thirties in good health and CMV-seronegative. CDR3s include the opening cysteine and the closing phenylalanine or tryptophan. A D gene is named only where the DNA matches it firmly. Expanded clones get a size class; other rows say once, few or many, or leave the size out.

V	D	size	J	CDR3	DNA
TRBV5-6	NA	NA	TRBJ1-6	CASSGGGDSPLHF	TGTGCCAGCAGCGGGGGGGGAGATTCACCCCTCCACTTT
TRBV5-1	TRBD2	NA	TRBJ2-5	CASSREGPGETQYF	TGCGCCAGCAGCCGGGAGGGGCCTGGAGAGACCCAGTACTTC
TRBV10-3	NA	NA	TRBJ2-1	CAIKEGNEQFF	TGTGCCATCAAGGAGGGGAATGAGCAGTTCTTC
TRBV27	TRBD1	few	TRBJ1-2	CASSLAGGGGGYTF	TGTGCCAGCAGTTTAGCAGGGGGCGGAGGTGGCTACACCTTC
TRBV30	NA	NA	TRBJ2-7	CAWSKRTSYEQYF	TGTGCCTGGAGTAAAAGGACTTCCTACGAGCAGTACTTC
TRBV5-1	TRBD1	NA	TRBJ1-1	CASSQDRVVTEAFF	TGCGCCAGCAGCCAGGACAGGGTGGTCACTGAAGCTTTCTTT
TRBV19	TRBD2	NA	TRBJ2-2	CASSILAGVATGELFF	TGTGCCAGTAGTATACTAGCGGGGGTGGCGACCGGGGAGCTGTTTTTT
TRBV9	TRBD1	few	TRBJ1-2	CASSPLTQGAGGYTF	TGTGCCAGCAGCCCTCTAACTCAGGGGGCTGGTGGCTACACCTTC
TRBV5-1	NA	NA	TRBJ1-6	CASSTRGGSPLHF	TGCGCCAGCAGCACGAGGGGAGGTTCACCCCTCCACTTT
TRBV7-9	NA	NA	TRBJ2-7	CASSLPGGNSYEQYF	TGTGCCAGCAGCCTTCCAGGGGGGAATTCCTACGAGCAGTACTTC
TRBV2	NA	NA	TRBJ1-1	CASSVFHRALNTEAFF	TGTGCCAGCAGTGTTTTCCACAGGGCCTTGAACACTGAAGCTTTCTTT
TRBV7-8	NA	NA	TRBJ2-5	CASSPKRETQYF	TGTGCCAGCAGCCCAAAACGGGAGACCCAGTACTTC
TRBV5-5	NA	few	TRBJ2-5	CASSSDTETQYF	TGTGCCAGCAGTTCGGACACAGAGACCCAGTACTTC
TRBV2	TRBD1	NA	TRBJ1-4	CASSEGDRRLFF	TGTGCCAGCAGTGAGGGGGACAGACGGCTGTTTTTT
TRBV10-1	TRBD1	NA	TRBJ1-6	CASILTRGQKKSPLHF	TGCGCCAGCATTCTAACAAGGGGACAGAAAAAATCACCCCTCCACTTT
TRBV30	TRBD1	NA	TRBJ1-4	CAYSGTGYEKLFF	TGTGCCTACTCCGGGACAGGGTACGAAAAACTGTTTTTT
TRBV2	NA	few	TRBJ2-1	CASSESGGAYNEQFF	TGTGCCAGCAGTGAAAGTGGGGGGGCGTACAATGAGCAGTTCTTC
TRBV13	NA	few	TRBJ2-7	CASSFQGLKYEQYF	TGTGCCAGCAGCTTTCAGGGTCTAAAATACGAGCAGTACTTC
TRBV29-1	NA	few	TRBJ2-3	CSVERAGNTDTQYF	TGCAGCGTTGAAAGGGCAGGGAACACAGATACGCAGTATTTT
TRBV4-1	TRBD1	NA	TRBJ1-1	CASSPPQGVTEAFF	TGCGCCAGCAGCCCTCCTCAGGGGGTCACTGAAGCTTTCTTT
TRBV28	NA	NA	TRBJ1-5	CASTIYARVGNQPQHF	TGTGCCAGCACCATTTACGCCAGGGTGGGCAATCAGCCCCAGCATTTT
TRBV5-1	NA	NA	TRBJ2-5	CASSLSRGGEETQYF	TGCGCCAGCAGCTTGAGCAGGGGAGGGGAAGAGACCCAGTACTTC
TRBV5-8	TRBD1	NA	TRBJ2-7	CASSLGQGRTYEQYF	TGTGCCAGCAGCTTGGGACAGGGACGCACCTACGAGCAGTACTTC
TRBV29-1	NA	once	TRBJ2-7	CSVVVRGYEQYF	TGCAGCGTTGTGGTAAGGGGCTACGAGCAGTACTTC
TRBV6-6	NA	few	TRBJ1-2	CASSAANGYTF	TGTGCCAGCAGCGCCGCGAATGGCTACACCTTC
TRBV6-5	NA	few	TRBJ1-2	CASSYVGRGNDGYTF	TGTGCCAGCAGTTACGTTGGGAGGGGTAATGATGGCTACACCTTC
TRBV9	TRBD1	few	TRBJ2-3	CASGQGVTDTQYF	TGTGCCTCCGGACAGGGGGTGACAGATACGCAGTATTTT
TRBV29-1	NA	NA	TRBJ1-1	CSVEADSNTEAFF	TGCAGCGTTGAGGCAGACTCGAACACTGAAGCTTTCTTT
TRBV18	NA	NA	TRBJ1-1	CASSPLTGGEGTEAFF	TGTGCCAGCTCACCATTAACAGGCGGGGAGGGCACTGAAGCTTTCTTT
TRBV28	NA	NA	TRBJ1-1	CASSLTGLNTEAFF	TGTGCCAGCAGTTTAACAGGGTTGAACACTGAAGCTTTCTTT
TRBV5-4	TRBD2	many	TRBJ2-2	CASSLRTSSNTGELFF	TGTGCCAGCAGCTTGCGGACTAGCTCGAACACCGGGGAGCTGTTTTTT